Following are 27 T cell receptor beta chains from one sample sequenced in a study of response to subunit inactivated influenza vaccine. TCRdb re-called the RT-PCR reads with MiXCR, one entry per CDR3 protein. The sample lists about 830,000 distinct CDR3 sequences, 18% occurring once. Sequenced here: PBMCs from blood, sampled 5 days after vaccination. The receptor source for this set is a man between 50 and 59 years old who received an inactivated influenza vaccine.

In this sample, this clonotype turned up a few times. At one end, the junction sequence differs from germline, possibly due to a read error. The genes are TRBV20-1 and TRBJ1-2; no clear D. In germline, CDR1 is DFQATT, CDR2 SNEGSKA (reference sequence). This CDR3 contains 15 residues. CDR3 in amino acids: CSASAGAALNYGYTF. The DNA for the CDR3 is TGCAGTGCTAGTGCGGGTGCAGCTTTAAACTATGGCTACACTTTC.

In this sample, this clonotype turned up many times. This sequence joins TRBV5-5 and TRBJ2-1; 10 positions agree with TRBD2. V lost 2 bases to trimming and J lost 5 bases; unmatched junction nucleotides: 1. Germline V gene sequence: CDR1 SGHKS, CDR2 YYEKEE (reference sequence). The CDR3 runs 14 residues. As DNA, the CDR3 is TGTGCCAGCAGCTTTCTAGCGGGGGACAATGAGCAGTTCTTC. It yields the protein CASSFLAGDNEQFF.

This clonotype was seen more than once but under ten times. The chain uses TRBV7-2 and TRBJ2-5; D ambiguous. V was clipped by 1 base and J by 4 bases, with 10 bases between them. The CDR3 covers 14 residues. Germline V lookup: CDR1 SGHTA, CDR2 FQGNSA. The chain's CDR3 is CASSLDPIGETQYF. CDR3 nucleotides: TGTGCCAGCAGCTTAGATCCCATTGGAGAGACCCAGTACTTC.

In its sample, this clonotype was seen many times. This sequence joins TRBV9 and TRBJ2-7; a possible D gene is TRBD2 (6 bases). The CDR3 is 14 amino acids. Per germline, CDR1 SGDLS and CDR2 YYNGEE. V was clipped by 5 bases and J by 0 bases, with 12 bases between them. The CDR3 spells CASSVEGSSYEQYF. In DNA, the CDR3 is TGTGCCAGCAGTGTGGAGGGGAGCTCCTACGAGCAGTACTTC.

This clonotype was found a few times. J is TRBJ2-2 and V is TRBV12-3 or TRBV12-4; maybe TRBD2 (5 bases). The V end lost 1 base, the J end lost 6 bases, and 18 bases lay between the germline ends. This CDR3 contains 17 residues. CDR3 nucleotides: TGTGCCAGCAGTTTAGGCGGAGGCGGCGTTTTGGCCGGGGAGCTGTTTTTT. This encodes CASSLGGGGVLAGELFF.

This clonotype occurred many times. The chain combines TRBV7-2 with TRBJ1-1, with 7 bases matching TRBD1. The CDR3 is made up of 15 amino acids. The V gene's germline CDR1 is SGHTA and CDR2 FQGNSA. The ends lost 5 bases at V and 1 base at J; junction bases unmatched: 7. This CDR3 is CASSPRQGGNTEAFF. The CDR3 coding sequence is TGTGCCAGCAGCCCAAGACAGGGTGGGAACACTGAAGCTTTCTTT. Drawing the rest from reference TRBV7-2 and TRBJ1-1, the complete variable domain is GAGVSQSPSNKVTEKGKDVELRCDPISGHTALYWYRQSLGQGLEFLIYFQGNSAPDKSGLPSDRFSAERTGGSVSTLTIQRTQQEDSAVYLCASSPRQGGNTEAFFGQGTRLTVV.

The rearrangement uses TRBV20-1 and TRBJ2-5, with unresolved D. Germline V gives CDR1 DFQATT, CDR2 SNEGSKA (reference sequence). CDR3 length: 13 amino acids. Trimming took off 0 bases at V and 5 bases at J, with 10 bases between the two ends. The CDR3 region is CSARDLFSETQYF. Written as DNA, the CDR3 is TGCAGTGCTAGAGATCTCTTCTCGGAGACCCAGTACTTC.

A few counts support this clonotype. The chain carries TRBV6-2 or TRBV6-3 and TRBJ1-1, with TRBD1 matching 8 bases. V lost 7 bases to trimming and J lost 4 bases; unmatched junction nucleotides: 8. The CDR3 loop spans 14 amino acids. Per germline, CDR1 MNHEY and CDR2 SVGEGT. The DNA for the CDR3 is TGTGCCAGCAACCGACAGGGGAAGGGCACTGAAGCTTTCTTT. This translates into CASNRQGKGTEAFF.

This clonotype has a handful of counts. The V gene is TRBV29-1, the J gene TRBJ2-5; 9 nucleotides align to TRBD2. The CDR3 is 14 amino acids. Germline trimming cut 7 bases from V and 1 base from J; bases unmatched to any gene: 7. The germline V gene has CDR1 SQVTM and CDR2 ANQGSEA. DNA of the CDR3: TGCAGCGGACGGGCTAGCGGGGTCCAAGAGACCCAGTACTTC. Amino acids: CSGRASGVQETQYF. Full variable domain (rest looked up from reference TRBV29-1 and TRBJ2-5): SAVISQKPSRDICQRGTSLTIQCQVDSQVTMMFWYRQQPGQSLTLIATANQGSEATYESGFVIDKFPISRPNLTFSTLTVSNMSPEDSSIYLCSGRASGVQETQYFGPGTRLLVL.

Only a few counts were recorded for this clonotype. The V and J genes are TRBV10-3 and TRBJ1-5, with 9 bases that match TRBD1. Germline CDR1 is ENHRY and CDR2 is SYGVKD. The CDR3 runs to 13 residues. After removal of 10 bases from V and 5 bases from J, the junction contained 6 bases not matched to a gene. CDR3 sequence: CASTGGRDQPQHF. The CDR3 region has the DNA TGTGCCAGCACAGGGGGCCGGGATCAGCCCCAGCATTTT.

This clonotype was counted only a few times. The chain couples TRBV6-1 to TRBJ2-7, with 8 bases identical to TRBD1. V gave up 3 bases and J gave up 2 bases; unmatched junction bases: 6. The CDR3 spans 15 residues. Germline values: CDR1 MNHNS, CDR2 SASEGT. The DNA of the CDR3 is TGTGCCAGCAGTGAGTTAGGACAGGGAACCTACGAGCAGTACTTC. Translated, it gives CASSELGQGTYEQYF.

The rearrangement uses TRBV9 and TRBJ2-1; 9 nucleotides line up with TRBD2. Germline V gene data show CDR1 as SGDLS and CDR2 as YYNGEE. The CDR3 totals 15 residues. V lost 4 bases, J lost 5 bases, and 7 bases stayed unmatched. CDR3 in DNA: TGTGCCAGCAGCCGATCGGCTAGCGGGAACAATGAGCAGTTCTTC. This codes for CASSRSASGNNEQFF. Full variable domain (remainder filled in from reference TRBV9 and TRBJ2-1): DSGVTQTPKHLITATGQRVTLRCSPRSGDLSVYWYQQSLDQGLQFLIQYYNGEERAKGNILERFSAQQFPDLHSELNLSSLELGDSALYFCASSRSASGNNEQFFGPGTRLTVL.

The chain has TRBV20-1 and TRBJ2-5; the match to TRBD1 covers 8 bases. With 1 base clipped from V and 5 bases from J, the junction kept 12 bases outside the gene matches. The CDR3 is 16 residues long. The germline CDR1 and CDR2 sequences are DFQATT and SNEGSKA (reference sequence). The CDR3 bases are TGCAGTGCTAGAGGGATAGGGACAGGCCAGCCGGAGACCCAGTACTTC. Residues: CSARGIGTGQPETQYF.

The chain has TRBV5-5 and TRBJ2-7; D uncertain. The CDR3 has 16 residues. V dropped 1 base and J dropped 0 bases, with 14 bases sitting between them. Germline CDR1 SGHKS, CDR2 YYEKEE (reference sequence). This chain's CDR3 is CASSLLTGPSSYEQYF. In DNA form, the CDR3 reads TGTGCCAGCAGCTTGTTAACGGGCCCTAGCTCCTACGAGCAGTACTTC.

This clonotype was counted a few times. The rearrangement joins TRBV12-3 or TRBV12-4 to TRBJ2-5; 10 bases align to TRBD1. V trimming: 2 bases; J trimming: 4 bases; junction bases outside the gene matches: 4. The CDR3 is 15 residues long. This CDR3 is CASSLFGTGVETQYF. The DNA of the CDR3 is TGTGCCAGCAGTTTATTTGGGACAGGGGTAGAGACCCAGTACTTC.

This clonotype occurred a few times. This sequence joins TRBV6-1 and TRBJ2-7, with TRBD2 matching 8 bases. The CDR3 spans 15 residues. V dropped 3 bases and J dropped 6; count of bases not matched to a gene: 10. Germline lookup yields CDR1 MNHNS and CDR2 SASEGT. The CDR3 DNA reads as TGTGCCAGCAGTGAGTCGGGAGGGCCTAGGTTCGAGCAGTACTTC. Amino acid sequence: CASSESGGPRFEQYF.

The chain combines TRBV7-6 with TRBJ1-2; 8 bases are shared with TRBD1. Germline CDR1 SGHVS, CDR2 FNYEAQ. The length of the CDR3 is 13 residues. Unmatched junction bases numbered 4, after V lost 4 bases and J lost 6 bases. The CDR3 is CASSSPTGDGYTF. The CDR3 DNA follows: TGTGCCAGCAGCTCACCGACAGGGGATGGCTACACCTTC.

This chain joins TRBV5-5 and TRBJ2-4, with 10 bases that match TRBD1. Germline CDR1 SGHKS, CDR2 YYEKEE (reference sequence). The J segment lost 6 bases and the V segment lost 5 bases, leaving 5 bases of the junction unmatched. The CDR3 loop spans 14 amino acids. The CDR3 spells CASRDGQGGNIQYF. The CDR3 coding sequence is TGTGCCAGCAGGGACGGACAGGGGGGAAACATTCAGTACTTC.

This clonotype occurred a few times. This sequence joins TRBV7-9 and TRBJ1-5, with TRBD1 as a possible D gene (5 bases). V lost 3 bases, J lost 2 bases, and 14 bases lay in between. Germline V CDR1 and CDR2: SEHNR, FQNEAQ (reference sequence). The CDR3 is 16 residues long. CDR3 in DNA: TGTGCCAGCAGCTTGTCTTGGGGGGATGGCAATCAGCCCCAGCATTTT. Residues: CASSLSWGDGNQPQHF.

This clonotype showed up just a few times. The J gene is TRBJ2-3, the V gene TRBV10-3; 12 bases line up with TRBD2. Germline CDR1 is ENHRY and CDR2 is SYGVKD. The CDR3 loop spans 17 amino acids. V trimming: 6 bases; J trimming: 4 bases; junction bases outside the gene matches: 11. CDR3 region: CAIRGDVTSGSPDTQYF. CDR3 coding DNA: TGTGCCATCAGGGGGGATGTGACTAGCGGGAGCCCAGATACGCAGTATTTT.

This clonotype was counted a few times. The chain joins TRBV12-3 or TRBV12-4 to TRBJ1-1; 7 bases agree with TRBD1. The V segment lost 1 base and the J segment 11 bases; nucleotides outside the gene matches: 10. The CDR3 runs to 14 residues. This CDR3 reads CASSLEVQGSGAFF. The CDR3 coding sequence is TGTGCCAGCAGTTTAGAAGTACAGGGGAGTGGTGCTTTCTTT.

A few counts support this clonotype. This chain connects TRBV4-1 to TRBJ1-5; D gene unclear. Germline lookup yields CDR1 MGHRA and CDR2 YSYEKL. The length of the CDR3 is 15 residues. Trimming pared 0 bases from V and 1 base from J, leaving 7 bases between. The CDR3 DNA follows: TGCGCCAGCAGCCAAGAGTCCCGGAGCAATCAGCCCCAGCATTTT. Amino acid sequence: CASSQESRSNQPQHF.

The chain has TRBV4-3 and TRBJ1-3; 7 bases line up with TRBD1. V was pared by 3 bases and J by 4 bases, with 9 bases of the junction left unmatched. This CDR3 region has 16 residues. CDR1 and CDR2 from the germline V gene are LGHNA and YSLEER. The CDR3 spells CASSQGGQQKGNTIYF. In DNA form, the CDR3 reads TGCGCCAGCAGCCAGGGGGGACAGCAGAAAGGAAACACCATATATTTT.

This clonotype was observed a few times. The V call is TRBV7-9, the J call TRBJ1-2; unclear D gene. V was trimmed by 5 bases and J by 4 bases, leaving 17 bases between them. Germline CDR1 and CDR2: SEHNR and FQNEAQ (reference sequence). CDR3 length: 15 residues. CDR3 bases: TGTGCCAGCAGCCCCCACTACGCAGGCAGCTATGGCTACACCTTC. It yields the protein CASSPHYAGSYGYTF.

This clonotype was counted a few times. This rearrangement joins TRBV7-2 to TRBJ2-6; D unresolved. CDR3 length equals 15 residues. The germline V and J ends were trimmed by 4 bases and 0 bases, with 7 bases remaining between them. Germline lookup yields CDR1 SGHTA and CDR2 FQGNSA. The CDR3, as DNA: TGTGCCAGCAGCTCCTTTGGCTCTGGGGCCAACGTCCTGACTTTC. This encodes CASSSFGSGANVLTF.

The chain employs TRBV15 and TRBJ2-1; D might be TRBD2 (6 bases). CDR3 size: 14 residues. Germline V gene data show CDR1 as LNHNV and CDR2 as YYDKDF (reference sequence). V shed 1 base and J shed 9 bases, with 13 bases lying between them. DNA for the CDR3: TGTGCCACCAGCAGAGGCGGGGTAATCGGTGAGCAGTTCTTC. Translated, it gives CATSRGGVIGEQFF. Using reference TRBV15 and TRBJ2-1 for the parts outside the CDR3, the full variable domain is DAMVIQNPRYQVTQFGKPVTLSCSQTLNHNVMYWYQQKSSQAPKLLFHYYDKDFNNEADTPDNFQSRRPNTSFCFLDIRSPGLGDTAMYLCATSRGGVIGEQFFGPGTRLTVL.

This clonotype was counted ten times or more. The J gene is TRBJ2-5, the V gene TRBV12-3 or TRBV12-4; D unresolved. The V end was cut by 4 bases, the J end by 4 bases, with 7 bases between. This CDR3 is built from 12 residues. CDR3 DNA sequence: TGTGCCAGCAGTTGGGGTCCAGAGACCCAGTACTTC. It translates to CASSWGPETQYF.